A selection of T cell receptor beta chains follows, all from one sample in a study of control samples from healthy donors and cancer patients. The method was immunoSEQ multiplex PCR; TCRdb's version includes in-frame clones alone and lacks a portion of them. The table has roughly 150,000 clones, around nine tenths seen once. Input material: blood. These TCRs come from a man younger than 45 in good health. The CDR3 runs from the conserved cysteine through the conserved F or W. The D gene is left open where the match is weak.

cdr3_aa: CASSLLPAGQETQYF; cdr3_nt: TGTGCCAGCAGCTTATTGCCGGCAGGGCAAGAGACCCAGTACTTC; d_call: NA; j_call: TRBJ2-5; cdr3_length: 15; v_call: TRBV7-7
cdr3_aa: CASGAQGNQPQHF; cdr3_nt: TGTGCCAGCGGTGCCCAGGGGAATCAGCCCCAGCATTTT; d_call: NA; j_call: TRBJ1-5; cdr3_length: 13; v_call: TRBV2
cdr3_aa: CASSPGVGEQYF; cdr3_nt: TGTGCCAGTAGCCCGGGTGTAGGCGAGCAGTACTTC; d_call: NA; j_call: TRBJ2-7; cdr3_length: 12; v_call: TRBV19
cdr3_aa: CATSSSSTDTQYF; cdr3_nt: TGTGCCACCTCATCTTCTAGCACAGATACGCAGTATTTT; d_call: NA; j_call: TRBJ2-3; cdr3_length: 13; v_call: TRBV21-1
cdr3_aa: CATSEGLAGFSYNEQFF; cdr3_nt: TGTGCCACCAGTGAGGGACTAGCGGGGTTCTCCTACAATGAGCAGTTCTTC; d_call: TRBD2; j_call: TRBJ2-1; cdr3_length: 17; v_call: TRBV24-1
cdr3_aa: CASSPVGLADNEQFF; cdr3_nt: TGTGCCAGCAGCCCAGTCGGACTAGCGGACAATGAGCAGTTCTTC; d_call: TRBD2; j_call: TRBJ2-1; cdr3_length: 15; v_call: TRBV6-5
cdr3_aa: CASSDLKDRGIADYGYTF; cdr3_nt: TGTGCCAGCAGTGACCTCAAGGACAGGGGAATCGCGGACTATGGCTACACCTTC; d_call: TRBD1; j_call: TRBJ1-2; cdr3_length: 18; v_call: TRBV2
cdr3_aa: CSVEVLADQFF; cdr3_nt: TGCAGCGTTGAAGTACTAGCGGACCAGTTCTTC; d_call: TRBD2; j_call: TRBJ2-1; cdr3_length: 11; v_call: TRBV29-1
cdr3_aa: CSGMGGLGNTIYF; cdr3_nt: TGCAGCGGGATGGGGGGGCTTGGAAACACCATATATTTT; d_call: NA; j_call: TRBJ1-3; cdr3_length: 13; v_call: TRBV29-1
cdr3_aa: CASSPSGGIYEQYF; cdr3_nt: TGTGCCAGCAGCCCTAGTGGGGGGATCTACGAGCAGTACTTC; d_call: NA; j_call: TRBJ2-7; cdr3_length: 14; v_call: TRBV4-2
cdr3_aa: CAWSKVRTSGIADTQYF; cdr3_nt: TGTGCCTGGAGTAAAGTGAGGACTAGCGGGATTGCAGATACGCAGTATTTT; d_call: TRBD2; j_call: TRBJ2-3; cdr3_length: 17; v_call: TRBV30
cdr3_aa: CASGYSPLHF; cdr3_nt: TGTGCAAGCGGGTATTCACCCCTCCACTTT; d_call: NA; j_call: TRBJ1-6; cdr3_length: 10; v_call: TRBV7-9
cdr3_aa: CASSPRTDPYEQYF; cdr3_nt: TGTGCCAGCTCACCAAGGACAGACCCCTACGAGCAGTACTTC; d_call: NA; j_call: TRBJ2-7; cdr3_length: 14; v_call: TRBV18
cdr3_aa: CASSEDGVRGSGYTF; cdr3_nt: TGTGCCAGCAGTGAAGATGGGGTAAGGGGATCCGGCTACACCTTC; d_call: NA; j_call: TRBJ1-2; cdr3_length: 15; v_call: TRBV2